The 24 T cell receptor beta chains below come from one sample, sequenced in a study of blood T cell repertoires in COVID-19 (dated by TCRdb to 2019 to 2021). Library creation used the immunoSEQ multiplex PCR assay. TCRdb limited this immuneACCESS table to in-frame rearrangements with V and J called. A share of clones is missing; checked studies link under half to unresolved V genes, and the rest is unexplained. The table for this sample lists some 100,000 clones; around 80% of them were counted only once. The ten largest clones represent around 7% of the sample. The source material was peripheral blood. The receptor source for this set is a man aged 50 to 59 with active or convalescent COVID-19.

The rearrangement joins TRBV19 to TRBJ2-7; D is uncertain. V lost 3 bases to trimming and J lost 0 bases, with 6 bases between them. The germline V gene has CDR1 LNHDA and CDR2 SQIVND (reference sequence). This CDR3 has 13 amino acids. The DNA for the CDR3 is TGTGCCAGTAGTATCGGAGCCTCCTACGAGCAGTACGTC. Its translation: CASSIGASYEQYV.

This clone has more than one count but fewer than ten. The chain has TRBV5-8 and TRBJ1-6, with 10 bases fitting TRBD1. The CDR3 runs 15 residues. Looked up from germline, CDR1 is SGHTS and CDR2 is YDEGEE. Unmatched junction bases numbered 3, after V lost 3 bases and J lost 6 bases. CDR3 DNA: TGTGCCAGCAGCTACCGACAGGGGGCTAATTCACCCCTCCACTTT. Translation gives CASSYRQGANSPLHF.

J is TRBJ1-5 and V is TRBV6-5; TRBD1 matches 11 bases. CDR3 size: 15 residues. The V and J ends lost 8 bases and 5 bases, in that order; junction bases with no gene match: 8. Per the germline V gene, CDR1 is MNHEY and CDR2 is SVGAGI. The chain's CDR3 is CASFSGTGGYQPQHF. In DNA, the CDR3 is TGTGCCAGCTTCTCCGGGACAGGGGGGTATCAGCCCCAGCATTTT.

The CDR3 sequence: CASSLEDRGGYTF. In DNA, the CDR3 is TGTGCCAGCAGCTTGGAAGACAGGGGTGGCTACACCTTC. The V and J genes are TRBV7-9 and TRBJ1-2, with 8 bases identical to TRBD1. The V gene end was trimmed by 3 bases and the J gene end by 7 bases; junction bases not matched to a gene: 4. CDR3 length: 13 residues. CDR1 SEHNR and CDR2 FQNEAQ come from the germline V gene (reference sequence).

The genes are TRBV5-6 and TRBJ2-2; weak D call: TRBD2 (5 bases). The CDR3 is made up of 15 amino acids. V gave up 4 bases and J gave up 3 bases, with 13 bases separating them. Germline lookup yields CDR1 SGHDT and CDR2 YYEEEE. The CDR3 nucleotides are TGTGCCAGCAGCATGGGAGATTTATACACCGGGGAGCTGTTTTTT. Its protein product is CASSMGDLYTGELFF.

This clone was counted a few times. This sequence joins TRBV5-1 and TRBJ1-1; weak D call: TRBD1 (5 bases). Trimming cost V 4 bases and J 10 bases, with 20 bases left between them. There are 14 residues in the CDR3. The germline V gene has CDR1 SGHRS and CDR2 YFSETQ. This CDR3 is CASSPYPGHALAFF. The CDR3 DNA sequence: TGCGCCAGCAGCCCATACCCCGGACACGCTTTAGCTTTCTTT. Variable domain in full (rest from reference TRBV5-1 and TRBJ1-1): KAGVTQTPRYLIKTRGQQVTLSCSPISGHRSVSWYQQTPGQGLQFLFEYFSETQRNKGNFPGRFSGRQFSNSRSEMNVSTLELGDSALYLCASSPYPGHALAFFGQGTRLTVV.

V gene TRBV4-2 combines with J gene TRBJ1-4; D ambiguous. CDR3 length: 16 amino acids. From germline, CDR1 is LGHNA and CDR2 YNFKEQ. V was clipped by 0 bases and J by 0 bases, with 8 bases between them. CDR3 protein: CASSQDLAATNEKLFF. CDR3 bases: TGTGCCAGCAGCCAAGATTTGGCAGCAACTAATGAAAAACTGTTTTTT.

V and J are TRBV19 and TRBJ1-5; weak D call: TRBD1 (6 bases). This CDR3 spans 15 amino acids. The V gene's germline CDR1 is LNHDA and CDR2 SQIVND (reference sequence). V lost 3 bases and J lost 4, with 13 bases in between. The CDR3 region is CASSITGTPNQPQHF. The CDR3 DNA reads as TGTGCCAGTAGTATTACTGGGACACCGAATCAGCCCCAGCATTTT.

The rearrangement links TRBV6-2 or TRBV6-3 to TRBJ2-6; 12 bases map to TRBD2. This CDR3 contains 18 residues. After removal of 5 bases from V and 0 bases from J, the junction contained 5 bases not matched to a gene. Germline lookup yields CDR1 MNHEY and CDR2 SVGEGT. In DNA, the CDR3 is TGTGCCAGCAGTACGTGGACTAGCGGGAACTCTGGGGCCAACGTCCTGACTTTC. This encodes CASSTWTSGNSGANVLTF.

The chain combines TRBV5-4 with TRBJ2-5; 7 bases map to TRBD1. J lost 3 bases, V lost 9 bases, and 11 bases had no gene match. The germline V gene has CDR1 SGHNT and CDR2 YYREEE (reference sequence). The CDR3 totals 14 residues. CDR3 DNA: TGTGCCACGAAACAGGACAGGATGGAAGAGACCCAGTACTTC. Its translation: CATKQDRMEETQYF.

CDR3 sequence reads: CASSYPLAGALTDTQYF. The CDR3 region has the DNA TGTGCCAGCAGTTACCCGCTAGCGGGGGCCCTCACAGATACGCAGTATTTT. The chain couples TRBV6-2 or TRBV6-3 to TRBJ2-3; TRBD2 matches at 10 bases. CDR3 length equals 17 residues. The trim removed 2 bases at V and 2 bases at J, leaving 7 bases unmatched. CDR1 is MNHEY and CDR2 is SVGEGT in the germline V gene.

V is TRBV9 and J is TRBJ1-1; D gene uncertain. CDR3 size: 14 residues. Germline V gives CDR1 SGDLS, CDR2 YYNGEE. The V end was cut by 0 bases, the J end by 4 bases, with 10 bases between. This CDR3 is CASSVGGEGTEAFF. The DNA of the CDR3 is TGTGCCAGCAGCGTAGGTGGGGAGGGCACTGAAGCTTTCTTT.

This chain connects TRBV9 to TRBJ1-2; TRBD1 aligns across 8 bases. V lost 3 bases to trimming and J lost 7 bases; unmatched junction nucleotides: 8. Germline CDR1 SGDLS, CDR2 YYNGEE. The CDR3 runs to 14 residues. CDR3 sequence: CASSETGQGGGYTF. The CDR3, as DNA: TGTGCCAGCAGCGAAACCGGACAGGGAGGTGGCTACACCTTC.

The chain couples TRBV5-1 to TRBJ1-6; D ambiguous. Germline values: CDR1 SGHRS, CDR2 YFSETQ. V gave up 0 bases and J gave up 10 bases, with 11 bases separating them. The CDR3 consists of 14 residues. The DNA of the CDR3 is TGCGCCAGCAGCTTGGGGGAGGTGATATCACCCCTCCACTTT. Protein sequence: CASSLGEVISPLHF.

The CDR3 bases are TGTGCCACCAGTGATTCACGGACAGGGTGGGGCGCAGATACGCAGTATTTT. It yields the protein CATSDSRTGWGADTQYF. V is TRBV24-1 and J is TRBJ2-3, with 8 bases aligning to TRBD1. There are 17 residues in the CDR3. V was pared by 2 bases and J by 4 bases, with 10 bases of the junction left unmatched. CDR1 and CDR2 from the germline V gene are KGHDR and SFDVKD.

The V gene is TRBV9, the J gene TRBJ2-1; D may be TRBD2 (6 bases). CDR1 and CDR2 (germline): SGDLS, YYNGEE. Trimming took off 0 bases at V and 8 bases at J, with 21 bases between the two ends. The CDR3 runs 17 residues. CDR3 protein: CASSVALGGAGQDEQFF. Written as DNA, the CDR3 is TGTGCCAGCAGCGTAGCATTGGGCGGGGCGGGTCAAGATGAGCAGTTCTTC.

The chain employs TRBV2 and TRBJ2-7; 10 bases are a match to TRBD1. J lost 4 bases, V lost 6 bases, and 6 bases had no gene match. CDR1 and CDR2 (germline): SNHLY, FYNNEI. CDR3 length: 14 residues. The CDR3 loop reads CASRSSGQGYEQYF. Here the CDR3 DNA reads TGTGCCAGCAGATCGTCGGGACAGGGGTACGAGCAGTACTTC.

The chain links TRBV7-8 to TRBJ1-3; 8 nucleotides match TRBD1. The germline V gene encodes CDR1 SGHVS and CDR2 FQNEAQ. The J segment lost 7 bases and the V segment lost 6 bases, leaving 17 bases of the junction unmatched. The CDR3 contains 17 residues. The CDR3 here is CASRPGTGEMGGNTIYF. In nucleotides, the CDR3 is TGTGCCAGCAGGCCCGGGACAGGAGAGATGGGCGGGAACACCATATATTTT. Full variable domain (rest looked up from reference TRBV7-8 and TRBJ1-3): GAGVSQSPRYKVAKRGQDVALRCDPISGHVSLFWYQQALGQGPEFLTYFQNEAQLDKSGLPSDRFFAERPEGSVSTLKIQRTQQEDSAVYLCASRPGTGEMGGNTIYFGEGSWLTVV.

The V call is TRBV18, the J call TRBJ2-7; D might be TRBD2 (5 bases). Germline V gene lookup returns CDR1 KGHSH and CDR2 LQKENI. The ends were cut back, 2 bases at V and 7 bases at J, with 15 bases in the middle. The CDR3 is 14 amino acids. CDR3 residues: CASSPNEGKGEQYF. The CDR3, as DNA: TGTGCCAGCTCACCAAATGAGGGAAAAGGGGAGCAGTACTTC. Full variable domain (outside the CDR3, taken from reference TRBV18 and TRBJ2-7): NAGVMQNPRHLVRRRGQEARLRCSPMKGHSHVYWYRQLPEEGLKFMVYLQKENIIDESGMPKERFSAEFPKEGPSILRIQQVVRGDSAAYFCASSPNEGKGEQYFGPGTRLTVT.

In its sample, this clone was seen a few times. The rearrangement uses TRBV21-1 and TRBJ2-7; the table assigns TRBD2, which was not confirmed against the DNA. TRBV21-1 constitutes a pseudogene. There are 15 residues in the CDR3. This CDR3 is CASSKGEAGSYEQYV. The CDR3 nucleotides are TGTGCCAGCAGCAAAGGTGAGGCGGGTTCCTACGAGCAGTACGTC.

For the CDR3, the DNA is TGTGCCAGCAGCTACTCCAGGGTGATGAACACTGAAGCTTTCTTT. It specifies CASSYSRVMNTEAFF. The rearrangement uses TRBV7-9 and TRBJ1-1, with D maybe TRBD1 (5 bases). CDR3 length: 15 residues. V lost 4 bases and J 0 bases, leaving 12 bases between the germline ends. Germline-derived CDR1 and CDR2 are SEHNR and FQNEAQ (reference sequence).

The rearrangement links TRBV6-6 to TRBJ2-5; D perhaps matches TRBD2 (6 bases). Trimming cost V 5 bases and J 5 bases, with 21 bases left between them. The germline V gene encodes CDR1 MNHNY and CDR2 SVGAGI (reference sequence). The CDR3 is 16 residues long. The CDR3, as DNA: TGTGCCAGCAGTCTTATGGGGACTCCCTTGGGGGAGACCCAGTACTTC. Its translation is CASSLMGTPLGETQYF.

The CDR3 nucleotides read TGTGCCAGCAGCTTGGGGACAGTAAATATTGGAAACACCATATATTTT. This codes for CASSLGTVNIGNTIYF. The J gene is TRBJ1-3, the V gene TRBV7-2; 7 positions match TRBD1. The CDR3 runs 16 residues. The germline CDR1 and CDR2 sequences are SGHTA and FQGNSA. Trimming took 3 bases from V and 3 from J; bases not matched to a gene: 8.

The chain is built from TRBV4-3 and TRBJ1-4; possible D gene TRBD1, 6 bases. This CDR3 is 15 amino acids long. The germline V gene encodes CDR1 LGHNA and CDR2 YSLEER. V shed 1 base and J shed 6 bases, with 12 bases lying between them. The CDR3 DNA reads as TGCGCCAGCAGCCAAGGGCGCAGGGGTGATGAAAAACTGTTTTTT. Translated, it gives CASSQGRRGDEKLFF.